This entry is about one TCR beta chain. Antigen unknown. Other DNA sequences in this sample translate to the same CDR3. These data are taken from a study of T cell responses to AZD1222 COVID-19 vaccine. About the research overall: Recipients boosted at about 4 weeks or about 12 weeks are pooled.

The table came from immunoSEQ multiplex PCR; TCRdb's copy has only in-frame clones and leaves some out. The repertoire holds more than 110,000 clones, about nine tenths seen once, with about 3.4% in the top ten. The study, taken as a whole, reports: Repertoire sampling happened only post peak T cell response. Clonal diversity was possibly underestimated, and the donors were mostly white British, with more females. Nearly half of spike-specific TCRs reportedly target variant regions that are unmutated in the B.1.351 and B.1.1.7 variants.

The CDR3 spans 14 residues. V lost 0 bases, J lost 2 bases, and 8 bases lay in between. Germline assignment: CDR1 SGHRS and CDR2 YFSETQ. This receptor was identified in an adult in good health. The V gene is TRBV5-1, the J gene TRBJ1-1; D call uncertain. The specimen comprised peripheral blood, sampled on day 0 of AZD1222 vaccination. CDR3 sequence reads: CASSLGQANTEAFF. CDR3 bases: TGCGCCAGCAGCTTGGGGCAGGCTAACACTGAAGCTTTCTTT.